These 10 T cell receptor beta chains share one sample of origin, sequenced in a study of T cells in women clearing cervical HPV infection. Method: immunoSEQ multiplex PCR; TCRdb's copy keeps in-frame clones and lacks some. The sample data list approximately 35,000 clones. The sequencing sample was made of blood buffy coat. Every receptor here comes from a woman between 18 and 69 years old with a cervical HPV16 infection that either progressed to CIN3+ or cleared (not recorded which).

This clone counts as medium-sized by frequency. The read ends 3 residues shy of where the CDR3 ends; the end is completed using the germline J gene. V is TRBV23-1 and J is TRBJ1-4, with a possible D match to TRBD1 (5 bases). TRBV23-1 is an ORF, with its function uncertain. CDR3 length equals 18 residues. Trimming removed 0 bases from V and 0 bases from J, with 14 bases in between. CDR3 DNA, as far as it was read: TGCGCCAGCAGTCAATCCCTCCTAGCGGACACAACTAATGAAAAA. This translates into CASSQSLLADTTNEK. The CDR3 reads in full as CASSQSLLADTTNEKLFF.

Regarding this clone: The CDR3 end lies 3 residues beyond the end of the read and is filled in from the germline J gene. The rearrangement links TRBV2 to TRBJ1-2, with 9 nucleotides matching TRBD1. Trimming removed 8 bases from V and 4 bases from J; junction bases left unmatched: 8. The CDR3 is made up of 14 amino acids. Germline assignment: CDR1 SNHLY and CDR2 FYNNEI. The CDR3 loop is CASVEQGAGYGYTF. Partial CDR3 DNA: TGTGCCAGCGTTGAACAGGGGGCAGGCTATGGC. Looking up the rest from reference TRBV2 and TRBJ1-2 gives the full variable domain: EPEVTQTPSHQVTQMGQEVILRCVPISNHLYFYWYRQILGQKVEFLVSFYNNEISEKSEIFDDQFSVERPDGSNFTLKIRSTKLEDSAMYFCASVEQGAGYGYTFGSGTRLTVV.

Remarks on this clone: The read ends 3 residues shy of where the CDR3 ends; the end is completed using the germline J gene. V usage is TRBV2 and J usage is TRBJ2-3, with unresolved D. In germline, CDR1 is SNHLY, CDR2 FYNNEI. V was cut by 8 bases and J by 4 bases, with 7 bases left in between. This CDR3 has 11 residues. This CDR3 is CASPAADTQYF. The sequenced CDR3 bases are TGTGCCAGCCCTGCGGCAGATACG. Complete variable domain (other parts from reference TRBV2 and TRBJ2-3): EPEVTQTPSHQVTQMGQEVILRCVPISNHLYFYWYRQILGQKVEFLVSFYNNEISEKSEIFDDQFSVERPDGSNFTLKIRSTKLEDSAMYFCASPAADTQYFGPGTRLTVL.

A word on this clone: The read falls 3 residues short of the CDR3 end, and the missing part is taken from the germline J gene. The identical CDR3 is also encoded by other nucleotide sequences in the sample. J is TRBJ2-3 and V is TRBV5-1, with TRBD2 identical over 8 bases. From germline, CDR1 is SGHRS and CDR2 YFSETQ. Trimming at V came to 0 bases and at J to 2 bases, leaving 2 bases not matched to a gene. The CDR3 runs to 15 residues. CDR3 protein: CASSLERGPTDTQYF. The sequenced part of the CDR3 DNA is TGCGCCAGCAGCTTGGAGCGGGGGCCCACAGATACG.

Comment on this clone: From the germline J gene comes the end of the CDR3, since the read stops 3 residues before it. This chain connects TRBV2 to TRBJ1-5, with TRBD1 as a possible D gene (6 bases). V lost 1 base, J lost 3 bases, and 13 bases lay in between. Germline V CDR1 and CDR2: SNHLY, FYNNEI. This CDR3 contains 16 residues. CDR3 DNA, as far as it was read: TGTGCCAGCAGTGAAGTGGGGGCAGGCCCCAATCAGCCC. This encodes CASSEVGAGPNQP. In full, the CDR3 is CASSEVGAGPNQPQHF.

Worth noting for this clone: The read stops 3 residues short of the end of the CDR3; the missing end is completed from the germline J gene. The chain links TRBV20-1 to TRBJ2-1; 9 nucleotides match TRBD2. Trimming took 5 bases from V and 4 from J; bases not matched to a gene: 9. Germline V lookup: CDR1 DFQATT, CDR2 SNEGSKA (reference sequence). The CDR3 length is 15 residues. The chain's CDR3 is CSAQNLAGVYNEQFF. The DNA read from the CDR3 is TGCAGTGCTCAAAATTTAGCGGGAGTATACAATGAG.

About this clone itself: The CDR3 end is not reached by the read, which stops 3 residues before it; the germline J gene fills it in. V is TRBV20-1 and J is TRBJ2-5; 9 bases are shared with TRBD1. V gave up 5 bases and J gave up 5 bases; unmatched junction bases: 3. This CDR3 is 12 amino acids long. The V gene's germline CDR1 is DFQATT and CDR2 SNEGSKA (reference sequence). The sequenced part of the CDR3 DNA is TGCAGTGCTGGGACAGGGCGGGAGACC. It codes for CSAGTGRET. The whole CDR3 region reads CSAGTGRETQYF.

The sequenced part of the CDR3 DNA is TGTGCCTGGAGTACTGGGGACTCCAGGAGGACAGATACG. This encodes CAWSTGDSRRTDT. The CDR3 in its entirety is CAWSTGDSRRTDTQYF. This chain joins TRBV30 and TRBJ2-3, with D tentatively TRBD2 (6 bases). The missing CDR3 end, 3 residues past where the read stops, is filled in from the germline J gene. CDR3 size: 16 residues. Germline lookup yields CDR1 GTSNPN and CDR2 SVGIG (reference sequence). The germline V and J ends were trimmed by 2 bases and 3 bases, with 18 bases remaining between them.

As concerns this clone: The sequence runs out 3 residues before the end of the CDR3; the remainder is reconstructed from the germline J gene. The J gene is TRBJ2-3, the V gene TRBV19, with 8 bases that match TRBD2. V trimming: 3 bases; J trimming: 3 bases; junction bases outside the gene matches: 5. CDR3 length equals 15 residues. Germline V gene sequence: CDR1 LNHDA, CDR2 SQIVND (reference sequence). The CDR3 DNA, read in part, is TGTGCCAGTAGTATGGGACTAGGGTCTACAGATACG. Its translation: CASSMGLGSTDT. The full CDR3 protein is CASSMGLGSTDTQYF.

With respect to this clone: The read terminates 3 residues before the CDR3 end, so the remaining end is supplied by the germline J gene. The rearrangement joins TRBV7-8 to TRBJ1-1; maybe TRBD1 (5 bases). The V and J ends lost 3 bases and 0 bases respectively, with 14 bases between them. Germline lookup yields CDR1 SGHVS and CDR2 FQNEAQ. This CDR3 spans 16 amino acids. CDR3 bases read: TGTGCCAGCAGCTTCGGGGGGGACCCCATGAACACTGAA. It codes for CASSFGGDPMNTE. The CDR3 in full is CASSFGGDPMNTEAFF. The full variable domain, in which reference TRBV7-8 and TRBJ1-1 provide the parts outside the CDR3, is GAGVSQSPRYKVAKRGQDVALRCDPISGHVSLFWYQQALGQGPEFLTYFQNEAQLDKSGLPSDRFFAERPEGSVSTLKIQRTQQEDSAVYLCASSFGGDPMNTEAFFGQGTRLTVV.